This TCR beta chain was sequenced for a study of T cells in Graves' hyperthyroidism and ophthalmopathy. There were TCR beta CDR3 regions amplified from RNA transcripts. Carried out on the TCR CDR3, a first-round RT-PCR used the HTBI primer set. One entry per CDR3 protein, called by TCRdb with MiXCR from the multiplex PCR reads. Among about 480,000 distinct CDR3 sequences, approximately 25% were seen once, and the ten largest hold about 11%. This CDR3 has 15 amino acids. V dropped 4 bases and J dropped 7 bases, with 19 bases sitting between them. The chain has TRBV12-3 or TRBV12-4 and TRBJ1-1, with D possibly being TRBD1 (6 bases). The sequencing input was blood. The source is a woman aged 30 to 39 with Graves' ophthalmopathy. Written as DNA, the CDR3 is TGTGCCAGCAGTTATTCTGCGGGGGGGCCGGGTGAAGCTTTCTTT. Translating it yields CASSYSAGGPGEAFF.